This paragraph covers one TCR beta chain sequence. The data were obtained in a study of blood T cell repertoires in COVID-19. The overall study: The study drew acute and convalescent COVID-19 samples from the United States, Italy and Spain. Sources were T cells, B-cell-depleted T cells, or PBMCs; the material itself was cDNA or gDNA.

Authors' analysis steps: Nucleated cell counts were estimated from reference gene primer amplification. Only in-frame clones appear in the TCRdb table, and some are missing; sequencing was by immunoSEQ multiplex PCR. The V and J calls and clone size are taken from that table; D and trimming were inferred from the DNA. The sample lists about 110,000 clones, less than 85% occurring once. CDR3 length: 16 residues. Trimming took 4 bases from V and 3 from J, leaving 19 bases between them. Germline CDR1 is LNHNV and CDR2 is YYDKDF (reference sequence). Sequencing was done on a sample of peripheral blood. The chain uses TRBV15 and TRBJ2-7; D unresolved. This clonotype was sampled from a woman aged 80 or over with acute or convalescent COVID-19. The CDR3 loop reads CATSNSIGVSGYEQYF. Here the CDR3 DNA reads TGTGCCACCAGCAACTCGATCGGAGTATCGGGCTACGAGCAGTACTTC.